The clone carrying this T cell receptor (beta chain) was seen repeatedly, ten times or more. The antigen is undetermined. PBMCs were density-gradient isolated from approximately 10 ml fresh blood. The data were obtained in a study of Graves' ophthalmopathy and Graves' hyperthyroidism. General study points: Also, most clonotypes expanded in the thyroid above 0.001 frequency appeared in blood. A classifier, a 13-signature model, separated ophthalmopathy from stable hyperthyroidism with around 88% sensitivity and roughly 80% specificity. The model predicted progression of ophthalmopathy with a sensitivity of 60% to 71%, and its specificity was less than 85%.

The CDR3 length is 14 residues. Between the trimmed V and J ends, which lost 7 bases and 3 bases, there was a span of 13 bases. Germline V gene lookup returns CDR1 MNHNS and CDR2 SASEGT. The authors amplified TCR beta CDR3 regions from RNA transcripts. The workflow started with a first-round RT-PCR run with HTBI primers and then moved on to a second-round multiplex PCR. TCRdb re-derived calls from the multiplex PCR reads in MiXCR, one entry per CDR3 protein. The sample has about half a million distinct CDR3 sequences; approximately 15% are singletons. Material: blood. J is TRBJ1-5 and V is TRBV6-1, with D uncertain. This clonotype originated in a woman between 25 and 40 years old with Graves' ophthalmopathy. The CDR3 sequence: CASILDGNNQPQHF. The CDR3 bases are TGTGCCAGCATCCTGGACGGCAACAATCAGCCCCAGCATTTT.